This T cell receptor beta chain was found in a study of T cells in Graves' hyperthyroidism and ophthalmopathy. Study results and caveats: Separation of ophthalmopathy from stable hyperthyroidism was achieved by a 13 V-J model. Clonotypes that were expanded in thyroid above 0.001 mostly appeared in blood too.

A lack of ophthalmopathy progression within 18 months defined stable Graves' hyperthyroidism. Diagnoses rested on clinical symptoms, serum thyroxine and TRAb, thyroid ultrasound and orbital computed tomography. In its sample, this clonotype was seen a few times. Its matching antigen is unknown. Amplified TCR beta CDR3 regions came from RNA transcripts. In the first-round RT-PCR of the TCR CDR3, the HTBI primer set was used. A single record per CDR3 protein comes from TCRdb applying MiXCR to the multiplex PCR reads. Of under 400,000 distinct CDR3 sequences in the sample, roughly 25% were seen once. The CDR3 runs to 18 residues. Germline V gene data show CDR1 as SEHNR and CDR2 as FQNEAQ (reference sequence). V gave up 3 bases and J gave up 5 bases; unmatched junction bases: 19.

Sequenced material: blood. This sequence originates from a man aged 50 or older with Graves' hyperthyroidism. The chain links TRBV7-9 to TRBJ2-7, with 7 bases fitting TRBD1. Here the CDR3 DNA reads TGTGCCAGCAGCTTTAAACGTCCGGGACAGCGCGGAAAAGACGAGCAGTACTTC. Translating gives CASSFKRPGQRGKDEQYF. The full variable domain, in which reference TRBV7-9 and TRBJ2-7 provide the parts outside the CDR3, is DTGVSQNPRHKITKRGQNVTFRCDPISEHNRLYWYRQTLGQGPEFLTYFQNEAQLEKSRLLSDRFSAERPKGSFSTLEIQRTEQGDSAMYLCASSFKRPGQRGKDEQYFGPGTRLTVT.